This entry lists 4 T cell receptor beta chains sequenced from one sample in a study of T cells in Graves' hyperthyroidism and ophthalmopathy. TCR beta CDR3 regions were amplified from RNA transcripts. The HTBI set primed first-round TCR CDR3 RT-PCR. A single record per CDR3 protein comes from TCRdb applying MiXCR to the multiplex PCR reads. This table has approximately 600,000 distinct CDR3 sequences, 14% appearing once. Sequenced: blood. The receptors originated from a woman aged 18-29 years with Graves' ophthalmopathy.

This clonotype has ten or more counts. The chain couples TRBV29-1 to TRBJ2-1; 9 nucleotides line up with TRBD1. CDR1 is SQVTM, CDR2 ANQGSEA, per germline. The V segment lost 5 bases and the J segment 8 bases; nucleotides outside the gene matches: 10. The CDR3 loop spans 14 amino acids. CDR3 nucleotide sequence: TGCAGCGTTCGAGGACAGGGGCGACGGCATGAGCAGTTCTTC. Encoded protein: CSVRGQGRRHEQFF.

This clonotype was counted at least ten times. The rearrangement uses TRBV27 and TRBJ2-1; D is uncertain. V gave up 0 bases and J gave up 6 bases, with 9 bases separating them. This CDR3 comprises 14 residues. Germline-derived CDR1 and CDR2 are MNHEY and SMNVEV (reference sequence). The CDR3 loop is CASSLSEDRNEQFF. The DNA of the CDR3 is TGTGCCAGCAGTTTATCAGAAGACCGCAATGAGCAGTTCTTC.

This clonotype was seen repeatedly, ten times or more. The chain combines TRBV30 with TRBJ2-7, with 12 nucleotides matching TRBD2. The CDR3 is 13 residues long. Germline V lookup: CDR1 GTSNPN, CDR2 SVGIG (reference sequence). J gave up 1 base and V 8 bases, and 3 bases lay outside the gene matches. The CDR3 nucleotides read TGTGCCATTGGGACTAGCGGGTCCTACGAGCAGTACTTC. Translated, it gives CAIGTSGSYEQYF.

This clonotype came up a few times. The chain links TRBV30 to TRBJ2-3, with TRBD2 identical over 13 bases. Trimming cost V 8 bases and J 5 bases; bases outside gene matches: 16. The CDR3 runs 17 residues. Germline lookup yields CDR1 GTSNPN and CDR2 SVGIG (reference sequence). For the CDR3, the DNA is TGTGCCCGGGACCACGTAAGGACTAGCGGGAGAATAGATACGCAGTATTTT. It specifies CARDHVRTSGRIDTQYF.